This record concerns one T cell receptor beta chain sequence. This sample was taken from a study of blood T cell repertoires in COVID-19. Study in general: COVID-19 samples collected from the United States, Italy and Spain covered acute and convalescent phases.

In the authors' methods: Reference gene primers were amplified, and this amplification served to estimate nucleated cell counts. Sequenced by immunoSEQ multiplex PCR; TCRdb stores in-frame clones only, minus some. V and J calls and clone size are copied from that table; D and trimming were computed from the DNA. The sample lists 30,000 to 40,000 clones, 90% seen once, with approximately 26% in the top ten. Germline V gene lookup returns CDR1 SNHLY and CDR2 FYNNEI. Trimming removed 3 bases from V and 3 bases from J, with 11 bases in between. The CDR3 runs 14 residues. Sequenced input: peripheral blood. This chain joins TRBV2 and TRBJ1-2; a weak D match, TRBD1 (5 bases). The receptor's source is a man between 60 and 70 years old with active or convalescent COVID-19. DNA of the CDR3: TGTGCCAGCAGTGAGGGGCCGAGCTACTATGGCTACACCTTC. The encoded protein is CASSEGPSYYGYTF.